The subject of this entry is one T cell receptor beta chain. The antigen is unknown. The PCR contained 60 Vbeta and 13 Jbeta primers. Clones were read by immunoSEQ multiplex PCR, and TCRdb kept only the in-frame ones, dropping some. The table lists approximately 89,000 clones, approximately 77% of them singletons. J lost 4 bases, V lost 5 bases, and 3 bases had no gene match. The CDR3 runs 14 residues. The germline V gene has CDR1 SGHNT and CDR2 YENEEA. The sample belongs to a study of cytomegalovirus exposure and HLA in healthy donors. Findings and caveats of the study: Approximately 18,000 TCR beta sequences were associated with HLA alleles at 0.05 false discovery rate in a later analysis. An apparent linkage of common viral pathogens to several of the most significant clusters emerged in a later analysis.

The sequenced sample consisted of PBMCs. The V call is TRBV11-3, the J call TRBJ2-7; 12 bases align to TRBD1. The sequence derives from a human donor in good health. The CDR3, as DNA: TGTGCCAGCAGCGGGGGACAGGGGGCGTACGAGCAGTACTTC. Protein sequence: CASSGGQGAYEQYF.